The TCR beta chain under discussion was sequenced for a study of blood T cells in healthy people across ages. Findings of the study overall: Not knowing donor CMV status may have confounded expanded clonotype changes. Roughly linear age-related decline in beta diversity appeared, significant by age approximately 40.

Of note for this clonotype: As yet, its antigen is unknown.

The authors ran a second PCR of roughly 6 to 12 cycles using a sample-barcoded 5' primer and a J-beta primer mix. The template-switch adaptor was a 5' adaptor with 12 random nucleotides. It tagged each cDNA molecule. In TCRdb, the 5' RACE reads were re-called with MiXCR into one record per CDR3 protein. The sample includes about 290,000 distinct CDR3 sequences, around 27% of them seen just once. Sequencing was performed on blood. The source is a woman in her sixties or seventies in good health.

The CDR3 here is CASMVGGRAAYEQYF. CDR3 nucleotide sequence: TGTGCCAGCATGGTAGGCGGGAGGGCGGCCTACGAGCAGTACTTC. This rearrangement joins TRBV6-2 or TRBV6-3 to TRBJ2-7; 9 bases align to TRBD2. CDR1 MNHEY and CDR2 SVGEGT come from the germline V gene. The CDR3 is 15 residues long. With V trimmed by 7 bases and J by 2 bases, 9 bases remained unmatched.